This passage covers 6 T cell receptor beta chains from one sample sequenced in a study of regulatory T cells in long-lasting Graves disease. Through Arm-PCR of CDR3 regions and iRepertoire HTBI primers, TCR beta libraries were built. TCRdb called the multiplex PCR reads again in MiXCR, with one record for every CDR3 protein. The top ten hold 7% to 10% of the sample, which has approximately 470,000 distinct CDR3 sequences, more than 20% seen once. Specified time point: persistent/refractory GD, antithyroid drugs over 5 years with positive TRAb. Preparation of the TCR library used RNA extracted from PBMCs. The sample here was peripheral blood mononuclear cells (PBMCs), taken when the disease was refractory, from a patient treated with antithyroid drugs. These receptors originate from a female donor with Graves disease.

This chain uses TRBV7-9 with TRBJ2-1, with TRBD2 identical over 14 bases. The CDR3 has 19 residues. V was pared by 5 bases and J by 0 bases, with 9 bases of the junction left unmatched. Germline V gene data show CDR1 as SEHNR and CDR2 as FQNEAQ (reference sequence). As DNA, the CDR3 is TGTGCCAGCAGCCTGAGCGGAGGGACTAGCGGGAGCTCCTACAATGAGCAGTTCTTC. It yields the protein CASSLSGGTSGSSYNEQFF.

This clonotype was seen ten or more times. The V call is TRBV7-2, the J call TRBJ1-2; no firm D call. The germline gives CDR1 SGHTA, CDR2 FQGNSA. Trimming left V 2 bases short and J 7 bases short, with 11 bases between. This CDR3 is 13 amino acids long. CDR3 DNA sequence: TGTGCCAGCAGCTTAAGAGGGAAGGGTGGCTACACCTTC. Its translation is CASSLRGKGGYTF.

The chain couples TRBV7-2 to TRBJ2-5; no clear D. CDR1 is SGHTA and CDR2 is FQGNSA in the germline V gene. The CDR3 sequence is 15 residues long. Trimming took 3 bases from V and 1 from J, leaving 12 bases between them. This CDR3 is CASSLRLTTQETQYF. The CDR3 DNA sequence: TGTGCCAGCAGCTTGAGGCTTACTACCCAAGAGACCCAGTACTTC.

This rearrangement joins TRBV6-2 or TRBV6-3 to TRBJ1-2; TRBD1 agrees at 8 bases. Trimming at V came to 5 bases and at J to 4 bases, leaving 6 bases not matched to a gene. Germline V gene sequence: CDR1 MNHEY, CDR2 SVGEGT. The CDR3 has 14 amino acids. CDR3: CASSRMDRAYGYTF. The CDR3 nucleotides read TGTGCCAGCAGTAGAATGGACAGGGCCTATGGCTACACCTTC.

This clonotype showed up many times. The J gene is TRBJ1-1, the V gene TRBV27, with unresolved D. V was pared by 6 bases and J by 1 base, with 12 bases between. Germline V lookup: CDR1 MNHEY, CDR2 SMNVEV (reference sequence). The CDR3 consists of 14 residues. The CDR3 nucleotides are TGTGCCAGCAGATCAGGATCCCCGAACACTGAAGCTTTCTTT. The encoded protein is CASRSGSPNTEAFF.

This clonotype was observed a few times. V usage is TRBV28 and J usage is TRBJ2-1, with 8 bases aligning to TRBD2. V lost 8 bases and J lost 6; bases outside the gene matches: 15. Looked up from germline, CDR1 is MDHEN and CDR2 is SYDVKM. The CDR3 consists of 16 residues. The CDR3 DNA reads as TGTGCCAGCGGTAAACTCGGGAGCGGGAGTTCCAATGAGCAGTTCTTC. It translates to CASGKLGSGSSNEQFF.